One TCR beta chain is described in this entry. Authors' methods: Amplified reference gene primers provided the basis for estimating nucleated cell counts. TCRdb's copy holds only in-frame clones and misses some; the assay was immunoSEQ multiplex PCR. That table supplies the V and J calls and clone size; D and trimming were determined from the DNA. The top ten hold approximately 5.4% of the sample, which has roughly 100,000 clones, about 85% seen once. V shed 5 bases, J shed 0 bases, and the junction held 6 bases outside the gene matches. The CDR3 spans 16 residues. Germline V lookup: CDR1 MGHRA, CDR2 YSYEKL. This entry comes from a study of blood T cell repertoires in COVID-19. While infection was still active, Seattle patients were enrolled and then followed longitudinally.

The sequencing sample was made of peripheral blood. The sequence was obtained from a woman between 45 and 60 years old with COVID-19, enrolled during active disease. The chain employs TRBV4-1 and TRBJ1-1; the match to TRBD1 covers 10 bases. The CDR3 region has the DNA TGCGCCAGCAGCGCGGGACAGGGGTGGATGAACACTGAAGCTTTCTTT. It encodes CASSAGQGWMNTEAFF.